One and the same sample provided the 23 T cell receptor beta chains below, sequenced in a study of blood T cell repertoires in COVID-19. Measured with immunoSEQ multiplex PCR; TCRdb has only the in-frame clones, and not every one. The sample has tens of thousands of clones; roughly 80% are singletons. Sequencing was performed on peripheral blood. All receptors come from a woman aged 70-85 years with acute or convalescent COVID-19.

V gene TRBV10-2 combines with J gene TRBJ2-7; tentatively, D is TRBD2 (6 bases). The CDR3 totals 16 residues. Germline CDR1 is WSHSY and CDR2 is SAAADI. With 7 bases removed from V and 2 bases from J, the gap between germline ends came to 21 bases. The CDR3: CASTSRAVAVPYEQYF. As DNA, the CDR3 is TGCGCCAGCACCTCGAGAGCGGTAGCGGTCCCCTACGAGCAGTACTTC.

This clone was counted a few times. V is TRBV19 and J is TRBJ2-7, with D unclear. V was shortened by 5 bases and J by 5 bases, with 13 bases between the two germline ends. Germline lookup yields CDR1 LNHDA and CDR2 SQIVND (reference sequence). There are 13 residues in the CDR3. CDR3 in amino acids: CASSYPGSNEQYF. In nucleotides, the CDR3 is TGTGCCAGTAGTTATCCAGGATCAAACGAGCAGTACTTC.

This clone was detected only once. The V gene is TRBV28, the J gene TRBJ2-1, with TRBD2 matching 9 bases. CDR3 length: 16 residues. Per germline, CDR1 MDHEN and CDR2 SYDVKM. V shed 3 bases and J 7 bases; nucleotides not matched to a gene: 10. The CDR3 loop is CASSFAGVAGVNEQFF. The CDR3 bases are TGTGCCAGCAGTTTCGCCGGGGTAGCGGGAGTGAATGAGCAGTTCTTC.

The chain has TRBV7-2 and TRBJ2-1; a possible D gene is TRBD1 (5 bases). Trimming pared 3 bases from V and 5 bases from J, leaving 8 bases between. The CDR3 loop spans 13 amino acids. Germline assignment: CDR1 SGHTA and CDR2 FQGNSA. CDR3 sequence: CASSLAGHNEQFF. The CDR3 nucleotides read TGTGCCAGCAGCTTGGCAGGGCACAATGAGCAGTTCTTC.

The chain carries TRBV5-1 and TRBJ1-6; TRBD1 matches 7 bases. The CDR3 is 16 residues long. Trimming took 0 bases from V and 10 from J; bases not matched to a gene: 10. The germline V gene has CDR1 SGHRS and CDR2 YFSETQ. The CDR3 here is CASSLGMRQGDSPLHF. CDR3 bases: TGCGCCAGCAGCTTGGGGATGAGACAGGGAGACTCACCCCTCCACTTT. The whole variable domain, filled in from reference TRBV5-1 and TRBJ1-6, reads KAGVTQTPRYLIKTRGQQVTLSCSPISGHRSVSWYQQTPGQGLQFLFEYFSETQRNKGNFPGRFSGRQFSNSRSEMNVSTLELGDSALYLCASSLGMRQGDSPLHFGNGTRLTVT.

V and J are TRBV5-1 and TRBJ1-4, with D possibly being TRBD1 (5 bases). Germline values: CDR1 SGHRS, CDR2 YFSETQ. V was pared by 6 bases and J by 0 bases, with 12 bases between. The CDR3 totals 15 residues. The CDR3 DNA sequence: TGCGCCAGCACCCAGGAGGGGTCAACTAATGAAAAACTGTTTTTT. It translates to CASTQEGSTNEKLFF. The variable domain in full, completed from reference TRBV5-1 and TRBJ1-4, reads KAGVTQTPRYLIKTRGQQVTLSCSPISGHRSVSWYQQTPGQGLQFLFEYFSETQRNKGNFPGRFSGRQFSNSRSEMNVSTLELGDSALYLCASTQEGSTNEKLFFGSGTQLSVL.

V gene TRBV14 combines with J gene TRBJ2-1, with 7 bases fitting TRBD1. CDR1 and CDR2 (germline): SGHDN, FVKESK. Germline trimming cut 4 bases from V and 0 bases from J; bases unmatched to any gene: 9. CDR3 size: 17 residues. CDR3 sequence: CASSLLPGQSSYNEQFF. The CDR3, as DNA: TGTGCCAGCAGCCTCTTGCCGGGACAGAGCTCCTACAATGAGCAGTTCTTC.

The chain joins TRBV3-1 (or the pseudogene TRBV3-2) to TRBJ2-7; 13 bases are shared with TRBD2. Germline V lookup: CDR1 LGHDT, CDR2 YNNKEL (reference sequence). The junction had 6 bases not matched to a gene; V was cut back by 4 bases and J by 6 bases. The CDR3 sequence is 15 residues long. CDR3 in DNA: TGTGCCAGCAGCCCTACTAGCGGGAGGGCCGGCGAGCAGTACTTC. Protein: CASSPTSGRAGEQYF.

V is TRBV11-2 and J is TRBJ2-7; the D is unclear. V gave up 3 bases and J gave up 0 bases, with 3 bases separating them. The CDR3 runs to 12 residues. Germline loops: CDR1 SGHAT, CDR2 FQNNGV. CDR3 protein: CASSFSSYEQYF. DNA of the CDR3: TGTGCCAGCAGCTTCTCCTCCTACGAGCAGTACTTC. The variable domain in full, completed from reference TRBV11-2 and TRBJ2-7, reads EAGVAQSPRYKIIEKRQSVAFWCNPISGHATLYWYQQILGQGPKLLIQFQNNGVVDDSQLPKDRFSAERLKGVDSTLKIQPAKLEDSAVYLCASSFSSYEQYFGPGTRLTVT.

V usage is TRBV18 and J usage is TRBJ2-7; 8 nucleotides line up with TRBD2. The CDR3 has 15 amino acids. V shed 6 bases and J 3 bases; nucleotides not matched to a gene: 10. The germline gives CDR1 KGHSH, CDR2 LQKENI. In DNA form, the CDR3 reads TGTGCCAGCTCGCCTAAACTAGCGGAGGGCTACGAGCAGTACTTC. Translated: CASSPKLAEGYEQYF.

This clone was counted only a few times. The chain joins TRBV4-1 to TRBJ1-1; D not certain. The V and J ends lost 0 bases and 11 bases respectively, with 16 bases between them. The germline V gene encodes CDR1 MGHRA and CDR2 YSYEKL. The CDR3 runs to 14 residues. CDR3: CASSQDRGSVGAFF. Here the CDR3 DNA reads TGCGCCAGCAGCCAAGATCGAGGAAGCGTTGGCGCTTTCTTT.

This rearrangement joins TRBV9 to TRBJ2-7; TRBD2 matches 9 bases. Germline values: CDR1 SGDLS, CDR2 YYNGEE. This CDR3 contains 15 residues. Unmatched junction bases numbered 3, after V lost 0 bases and J lost 2 bases. CDR3 residues: CASSVEASGAYEQYF. CDR3 DNA sequence: TGTGCCAGCAGCGTAGAGGCTAGCGGGGCCTACGAGCAGTACTTC.

The chain is built from TRBV14 and TRBJ2-1, with 9 bases aligning to TRBD2. CDR3 length: 15 residues. The V and J ends lost 4 bases and 7 bases, in that order; junction bases with no gene match: 8. CDR1 and CDR2 from the germline V gene are SGHDN and FVKESK. CDR3 sequence (DNA): TGTGCCAGCAGCCGCCTAGCGGGACTTTTGAATGAGCAGTTCTTC. Its protein is CASSRLAGLLNEQFF.

The chain carries TRBV7-9 and TRBJ2-3; tentatively, D is TRBD1 (7 bases). V lost 4 bases to trimming and J lost 5 bases, with 13 bases between them. The CDR3 has 14 residues. Germline V CDR1 and CDR2: SEHNR, FQNEAQ (reference sequence). CDR3: CASSSTGEVDTQYF. The CDR3, as DNA: TGTGCCAGCAGCTCCACAGGGGAGGTAGATACGCAGTATTTT.

The chain recombines TRBV4-1 with TRBJ2-1; 12 bases are shared with TRBD2. After removal of 2 bases from V and 12 bases from J, the junction contained 8 bases not matched to a gene. The CDR3 runs 15 residues. Per the germline V gene, CDR1 is MGHRA and CDR2 is YSYEKL. The CDR3, as DNA: TGCGCCAGCAGCCAACCTGGACTAGCGGGAAGGTGGCAGTTCTTC. It specifies CASSQPGLAGRWQFF.

The rearrangement links TRBV28 to TRBJ2-7; D is unresolved. With 6 bases removed from V and 5 bases from J, the gap between germline ends came to 11 bases. The CDR3 covers 12 residues. Germline CDR1 MDHEN, CDR2 SYDVKM. CDR3 bases: TGTGCCAGCAGCCCAGATATCCACGAGCAGTACTTC. Amino acids: CASSPDIHEQYF.

The chain is built from TRBV3-1 (or the pseudogene TRBV3-2) and TRBJ1-1; D remains ambiguous. V dropped 5 bases and J dropped 0 bases, with 22 bases sitting between them. Looked up from germline, CDR1 is LGHDT and CDR2 is YNNKEL (reference sequence). CDR3 length: 18 residues. CDR3 nucleotides: TGTGCCAGCAGCTCCCTGTCGGGAATGCGTCGGCTGAACACTGAAGCTTTCTTT. It encodes CASSSLSGMRRLNTEAFF.

This chain links TRBV9 with TRBJ2-4; no clear D. The V gene's germline CDR1 is SGDLS and CDR2 YYNGEE. CDR3 length equals 15 residues. V was trimmed by 0 bases and J by 2 bases, leaving 9 bases between them. The CDR3 is CASSVDVATKNIQYF. The CDR3 nucleotides read TGTGCCAGCAGCGTAGACGTAGCAACCAAAAACATTCAGTACTTC.

J is TRBJ1-6 and V is TRBV2; 8 bases are shared with TRBD1. V dropped 5 bases and J dropped 5; count of bases not matched to a gene: 5. The CDR3 has 15 amino acids. Looked up from germline, CDR1 is SNHLY and CDR2 is FYNNEI. Here the CDR3 reads CASSTQGAHNSPLHF. CDR3 coding DNA: TGTGCCAGCAGTACCCAGGGGGCGCATAATTCACCCCTCCACTTT. Looking up the rest from reference TRBV2 and TRBJ1-6 gives the full variable domain: EPEVTQTPSHQVTQMGQEVILRCVPISNHLYFYWYRQILGQKVEFLVSFYNNEISEKSEIFDDQFSVERPDGSNFTLKIRSTKLEDSAMYFCASSTQGAHNSPLHFGNGTRLTVT.

This clone came up once. This rearrangement joins TRBV7-8 to TRBJ1-5; the D is unclear. Germline values: CDR1 SGHVS, CDR2 FQNEAQ. The CDR3 covers 17 residues. Trimming shortened V by 5 bases and J by 0 bases, and 17 bases separated the two germline ends. This chain's CDR3 is CASSPGGGQNSNQPQHF. CDR3 nucleotide sequence: TGTGCCAGCAGCCCGGGAGGAGGGCAGAATAGCAATCAGCCCCAGCATTTT. Together with reference TRBV7-8 and TRBJ1-5, the CDR3 gives the full variable domain: GAGVSQSPRYKVAKRGQDVALRCDPISGHVSLFWYQQALGQGPEFLTYFQNEAQLDKSGLPSDRFFAERPEGSVSTLKIQRTQQEDSAVYLCASSPGGGQNSNQPQHFGDGTRLSIL.

The count of this clone is one. V is TRBV5-1 and J is TRBJ1-1; D not certain. Germline V gene lookup returns CDR1 SGHRS and CDR2 YFSETQ. CDR3 size: 14 residues. V was clipped by 2 bases and J by 10 bases, with 18 bases between them. CDR3 residues: CASSFETISPGAFF. In nucleotides, the CDR3 is TGCGCCAGCAGCTTCGAGACCATCTCTCCGGGAGCTTTCTTT.

The rearrangement uses TRBV11-3 and TRBJ2-1; D gene ambiguous. The CDR3 runs to 13 residues. Trimming stripped 0 bases from V and 9 bases from J, with 9 bases between. Per germline, CDR1 SGHNT and CDR2 YENEEA. CDR3 in DNA: TGTGCCAGCAGCTTAGAGAGAAGCACTGAGCAGTTCTTC. This sequence encodes CASSLERSTEQFF.

This sequence joins TRBV28 and TRBJ1-2, with a possible D match to TRBD1 (6 bases). Germline CDR1 and CDR2: MDHEN and SYDVKM. This CDR3 has 14 residues. Between the trimmed V and J ends, which lost 11 bases and 0 bases, there was a span of 16 bases. The CDR3 DNA sequence: TGTGCCGCCAAGGGCAGGGGATCTAACTATGGCTACACCTTC. This codes for CAAKGRGSNYGYTF.